The clone carrying this T cell receptor (beta chain) came up many times. This sample is drawn from a study of T cells in Graves' hyperthyroidism and ophthalmopathy. Study summary: Peripheral blood sampling occurred at initial diagnosis, before any treatment.

The germline gives CDR1 KGHDR, CDR2 SFDVKD. The junction had 6 bases not matched to a gene; V was cut back by 4 bases and J by 5 bases. The CDR3 has 15 amino acids. Any patient presenting with uncontrolled infection, other autoimmune disease, pregnancy or lactation was left out. The blood sample predates any ophthalmopathy symptoms, coming from first hyperthyroidism diagnosis. Researchers took RNA transcripts and amplified the TCR beta CDR3 regions from them. In the first-round RT-PCR of the TCR CDR3, the HTBI primer set was used. TCRdb reanalysed the multiplex PCR reads using MiXCR and keeps one entry per CDR3 protein. The sample contains about 290,000 distinct CDR3 sequences, 13% to 15% of which appear only once.

The rearrangement joins TRBV24-1 to TRBJ1-5; 8 bases line up with TRBD1. The specimen sequenced was blood. The TCR was taken from a woman between 45 and 60 years old with Graves' hyperthyroidism that later progressed to Graves' ophthalmopathy. CDR3 loop: CATSETGTGYQPQHF. Written as DNA, the CDR3 is TGTGCCACCAGTGAAACCGGGACAGGATATCAGCCCCAGCATTTT.